This T cell receptor beta chain was captured by sequencing in a study of blood T cell repertoires in COVID-19. Sequenced by immunoSEQ multiplex PCR; TCRdb stores in-frame clones only, minus some. This sample has approximately 180,000 clones, with approximately 86% found just once. With 1 base removed from V and 9 bases from J, the gap between germline ends came to 10 bases. Germline CDR1 and CDR2: SGHTA and FQGNSA. This CDR3 is built from 12 residues. This clonotype originated in a woman aged 80 or over with acute or convalescent COVID-19. J is TRBJ2-7 and V is TRBV7-2; no reliable D call. The sequenced sample was peripheral blood. The CDR3 DNA reads as TGTGCCAGCAGCTTAGACCTTCTAGGGCAGTACTTC. Translating it yields CASSLDLLGQYF.